Listed below are T cell receptor beta chains from one sample, sequenced in a study of tumor and adjacent non-tumor tissue in lung cancer. MiXCR, run by TCRdb on the multiplex PCR reads, gives a single entry per CDR3 protein. The table lists some 100,000 distinct CDR3 sequences, roughly 60% of them singletons. Sequences were obtained from distant non-tumor lung tissue. These receptors came from a man aged 25-45 years with non-small cell lung cancer. The CDR3 runs from the conserved cysteine through the conserved F or W. Fields, in order: J gene, clone size, D gene, V gene, CDR3 protein, CDR3 DNA. A D gene is named only where the DNA matches it firmly. Size is stated for part of the rows, as once, few or many counts, or as a class when the clone is expanded.

TRBJ1-6 - - TRBV11-2 CASSPYSLGRDNSPLHF TGTGCCAGCAGCCCGTACAGCCTTGGACGGGATAATTCACCCCTCCACTTT
TRBJ2-1 few - TRBV13 CANSPGRDYNEQFF TGTGCCAACAGCCCCGGAAGGGACTACAATGAGCAGTTCTTC
TRBJ2-3 - - TRBV6-2/TRBV6-3 CASSSLLDSLGSDAQYF TGTGCCAGCAGTTCCCTCCTCGACAGCTTAGGGTCGGATGCGCAGTATTTT
TRBJ2-5 - TRBD2 TRBV29-1 CSLWEGQETQYF TGCAGCTTATGGGAGGGCCAAGAGACCCAGTACTTC
TRBJ2-3 - - TRBV20-1 CSAGCRALDSTDTQYF TGCAGTGCTGGGTGCCGGGCGCTCGATAGCACAGATACGCAGTATTTT
TRBJ2-3 - TRBD2 TRBV6-2/TRBV6-3 CASRFLAGMDPSTDTQYF TGTGCCAGCAGATTCCTAGCGGGAATGGATCCTAGTACAGATACGCAGTATTTT
TRBJ2-2 many TRBD2 TRBV5-4 CASGTKTSGNTGELFF TGTGCCAGCGGAACCAAGACTAGCGGGAACACCGGGGAGCTGTTTTTT
TRBJ1-1 - TRBD1 TRBV30 CARTQGLGTGRVGNTVAIF TGTGCCCGGACTCAGGGCTTGGGGACAGGGAGAGTAGGGAACACTGTAGCTATCTTT
TRBJ2-7 - - TRBV6-5 CASSPRESYEQYF TGTGCCAGCAGTCCCAGGGAATCCTACGAGCAGTACTTC
TRBJ2-2 few - TRBV29-1 CSVASDSAMTGELFF TGCAGCGTCGCATCTGACAGCGCTATGACCGGGGAGCTGTTTTTT
TRBJ2-6 - - TRBV6-5 CASSYDSNSGANILTF TGTGCCAGCAGTTACGACAGCAACTCTGGGGCCAACATCCTGACTTTC
TRBJ2-3 - - TRBV30 CTWSVGRKSTDTQYF TGTACCTGGAGTGTGGGAAGGAAGAGCACAGATACGCAGTATTTT
TRBJ1-1 - - TRBV12-3/TRBV12-4 CASCCLNTEAFF TGTGCCAGCTGTTGCCTGAACACTGAAGCTTTCTTT
TRBJ2-2 many - TRBV6-5 CASSLRATPGFGELFF TGTGCCAGCAGCCTCAGGGCTACCCCTGGATTTGGGGAGCTGTTTTTT
TRBJ2-1 - - TRBV6-1 CASGEEEWGYNEQFF TGTGCCAGCGGTGAAGAAGAATGGGGGTACAATGAGCAGTTCTTC
TRBJ2-2 - TRBD1 TRBV11-2 CASSPRQGTNTRELFF TGTGCCAGCAGCCCCCGACAGGGGACGAACACCAGGGAGCTATTTTTT
TRBJ2-5 once - TRBV11-3 CSSSRDTGTQYF TGTTCCAGCAGTAGGGACACCGGGACCCAGTACTTC
TRBJ2-1 many - TRBV12-3/TRBV12-4 CASSPGRGHFDEQFF TGTGCCAGCAGTCCCGGGAGGGGGCATTTTGATGAGCAGTTCTTC
TRBJ2-3 - - TRBV4-1 CASSQDLVSGTYMQYF TGTGCCAGTAGCCAAGATTTAGTCTCTGGCACTTATATGCAGTATTTT
TRBJ1-2 - TRBD1 TRBV20-1 CSARCPPGQGAKYYGYTF TGCAGTGCTAGATGCCCCCCGGGACAGGGGGCCAAATATTATGGCTACACCTTC
TRBJ1-2 many - TRBV20-1 CRARAGIGYTF TGCAGGGCTAGAGCGGGGATCGGCTACACCTTC
TRBJ2-5 - - TRBV20-1 CSAKETQYF TGCAGTGCTAAAGAGACCCAGTACTTC
TRBJ1-2 - - TRBV6-5 CASNRGTPGGGYTF TGTGCCAGCAATCGGGGGACTCCGGGGGGGGGCTACACTTTC
TRBJ2-5 - - TRBV11-3 CASSRHGGIQETQYF TGTGCCAGCAGCCGACACGGAGGGATACAAGAGACCCAGTACTTT
TRBJ2-7 - TRBD2 TRBV13 CVSSRGLAHEQYF TGTGTCAGCAGTCGAGGACTAGCCCACGAGCAGTACTTC
TRBJ2-2 few TRBD2 TRBV28 CASRAASGTGELFF TGTGCCAGCAGAGCGGCTAGCGGCACCGGGGAGCTCTTTTTT
TRBJ2-1 many TRBD2 TRBV11-2 CASSSSGLAGSEQFF TGTGCCAGCAGCTCCAGCGGACTAGCGGGAAGTGAGCAGTTCTTC
TRBJ2-7 - TRBD2 TRBV20-1 CRGRLAGAWEQYF TGTCGTGGGAGACTAGCGGGAGCATGGGAGCAGTACTTC
TRBJ2-3 - TRBD2 TRBV20-1 CSVRESVGLASTQYF TGCAGTGTTAGGGAAAGTGTGGGACTAGCAAGTACGCAGTATTTT
TRBJ2-7 - TRBD1 TRBV29-1 CSVCTGGEQYF TGCAGCGTATGTACAGGGGGCGAGCAGTACTTC
TRBJ2-7 once - TRBV12-3/TRBV12-4 CASSLGDEHYF TGTGCCAGCAGTTTGGGCGACGAGCACTATTTC
TRBJ1-4 - TRBD1 TRBV20-1 CSARGQGRNTRF TGCAGTGCTAGGGGACAGGGGAGGAATACGCGATTT
TRBJ1-2 many TRBD1 TRBV6-5 CASSETGEGYGYTF TGTGCCAGCAGTGAAACAGGGGAGGGCTATGGCTACACCTTC
TRBJ2-1 - - TRBV11-3 CASSLGGDIYNEQFF TGTGCCAGCAGCCTAGGGGGGGACATCTACAATGAGCAGTTCTTC
TRBJ2-3 - - TRBV4-3 CACSQDRGGGTYTQYF TGCGCCTGCAGCCAAGACAGGGGAGGGGGCACATATACGCAGTATTTT
TRBJ2-7 - TRBD1 TRBV11-2 CASSFVGQGLYEQYF TGTGCCAGCAGCTTTGTGGGACAGGGGTTGTACGAACAGTACTTC
TRBJ2-7 many TRBD2 TRBV11-2 CASSFIPQPWTSGSEQYF TGTGCCAGTAGCTTTATCCCCCAACCTTGGACTAGCGGGAGCGAGCAGTACTTC
TRBJ1-1 many - TRBV29-1 CSVEFANMNTEAFF TGCAGCGTTGAATTTGCGAACATGAACACTGAAGCTTTCTTT
TRBJ2-1 once TRBD2 TRBV11-2 CVSRPTGGYNEQFF TGTGTCAGCAGACCTACGGGGGGCTACAATGAGCAGTTCTTC
TRBJ2-1 once - TRBV5-1 CASDGLGSYNEQFF TGTGCCAGCGATGGACTGGGCTCCTACAATGAGCAGTTCTTC
TRBJ1-6 - - TRBV21-1 CASSNRVLEAPLHF TGTGCCAGCAGCAACCGGGTCCTCGAGGCACCCCTCCACTTT
TRBJ1-5 - - TRBV5-6 CASRGGNQHQHF TGTGCCAGCAGAGGGGGGAATCAGCACCAGCATTTT
TRBJ1-4 - - TRBV5-5 CASSPAVAGASEKLFF TGTGCCAGCAGCCCCGCCGTGGCAGGGGCCAGTGAAAAACTGTTTTTT
TRBJ1-3 many - TRBV6-1 CASSEWDSGNTIYF TGTGCCAGCAGTGAATGGGACTCTGGAAACACCATATATTTT
TRBJ2-2 - - TRBV6-5 CASSYPPPWVGGELFF TGTGCCAGCAGTTACCCCCCCCCATGGGTGGGAGGCGAGCTGTTTTTT
TRBJ2-5 - TRBD2 TRBV29-1 CRVRTSGMETQYF TGCAGAGTGAGAACTAGCGGGATGGAGACCCAGTACTTC
TRBJ2-1 many TRBD2 TRBV4-2 CASSRGWSRRGAYNEQFF TGTGCCAGCAGCCGGGGGTGGTCAAGGCGGGGGGCCTACAATGAGCAGTTCTTC
TRBJ1-1 - - TRBV4-1 CASSQDPGANTEAFF TGCGCCAGCAGCCAAGATCCGGGGGCGAACACCGAAGCTTTCTTT
TRBJ2-7 - TRBD2 TRBV12-3/TRBV12-4 CAGSRLTGGSYEQYF TGTGCCGGCAGCAGATTAACGGGGGGCTCCTACGAGCAGTACTTC
TRBJ2-1 - TRBD2 TRBV12-5 CASGLPPGEGSYKEQFF TGTGCTAGTGGTTTGCCGCCCGGGGAGGGTTCCTACAAAGAGCAGTTCTTC
TRBJ2-7 - - TRBV20-1 CNAINSSSPYEQYF TGCAATGCTATCAATAGTAGCAGTCCCTACGAGCAGTACTTC